The T cell receptor beta chain under discussion was sequenced for a study of cytomegalovirus exposure and HLA in healthy donors. Of note for this clone: An end of the junction does not agree with germline; a read error may underlie this.

Primers for the PCR totalled 60 Vbeta and 13 Jbeta. Clones were sequenced by immunoSEQ multiplex PCR, and TCRdb holds only the in-frame ones, with some missing. Seen here are about 160,000 clones, more than 70% observed once, and the top ten hold 1.3% to 1.5%. Sequences were obtained from PBMCs. The clonotype comes from a man between 60 and 75 years old in good health and CMV-seronegative.

CDR3 nucleotide sequence: TGCAGCGTTGAAGCCAATGGTGCGCGGGGCTTC. Amino acid sequence: CSVEANGARGF. The rearrangement links TRBV29-1 to TRBJ2-7; a weak D match, TRBD2 (6 bases). CDR3 size: 11 residues. Per the germline V gene, CDR1 is SQVTM and CDR2 is ANQGSEA.